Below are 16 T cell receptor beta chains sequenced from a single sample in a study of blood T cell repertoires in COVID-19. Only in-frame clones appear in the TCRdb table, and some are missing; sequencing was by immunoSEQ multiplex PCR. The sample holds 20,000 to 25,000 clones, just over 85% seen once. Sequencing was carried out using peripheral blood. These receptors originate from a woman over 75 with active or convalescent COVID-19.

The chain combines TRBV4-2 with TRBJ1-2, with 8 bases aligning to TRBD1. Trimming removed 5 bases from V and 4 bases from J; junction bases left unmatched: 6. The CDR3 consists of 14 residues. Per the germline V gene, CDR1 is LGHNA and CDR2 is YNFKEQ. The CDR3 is CASSMGQDGYGYTF. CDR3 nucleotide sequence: TGTGCCAGCAGCATGGGACAGGACGGCTATGGCTACACCTTC.

Here the CDR3 DNA reads TGTGCCTGGACAGGGGGCAATCAGCCCCAGCATTTT. Translating gives CAWTGGNQPQHF. The genes are TRBV30 and TRBJ1-5; D perhaps matches TRBD1 (6 bases). Germline assignment: CDR1 GTSNPN and CDR2 SVGIG (reference sequence). V lost 4 bases, J lost 2 bases, and 6 bases lay in between. This CDR3 spans 12 amino acids.

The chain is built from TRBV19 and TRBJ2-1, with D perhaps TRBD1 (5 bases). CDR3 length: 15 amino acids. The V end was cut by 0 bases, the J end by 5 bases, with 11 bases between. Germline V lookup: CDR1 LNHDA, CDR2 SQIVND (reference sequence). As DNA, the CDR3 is TGTGCCAGTAGTATAGAAGGGGTGGGTAACAATGAGCAGTTCTTC. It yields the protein CASSIEGVGNNEQFF. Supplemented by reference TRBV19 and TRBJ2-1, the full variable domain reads DGGITQSPKYLFRKEGQNVTLSCEQNLNHDAMYWYRQDPGQGLRLIYYSQIVNDFQKGDIAEGYSVSREKKESFPLTVTSAQKNPTAFYLCASSIEGVGNNEQFFGPGTRLTVL.

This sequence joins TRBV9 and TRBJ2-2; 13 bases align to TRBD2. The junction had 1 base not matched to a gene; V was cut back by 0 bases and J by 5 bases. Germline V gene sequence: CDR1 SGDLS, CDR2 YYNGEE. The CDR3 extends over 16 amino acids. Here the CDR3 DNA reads TGTGCCAGCAGCGTAGTGACTAGCGGGAGGACCGGGGAGCTGTTTTTT. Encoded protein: CASSVVTSGRTGELFF.

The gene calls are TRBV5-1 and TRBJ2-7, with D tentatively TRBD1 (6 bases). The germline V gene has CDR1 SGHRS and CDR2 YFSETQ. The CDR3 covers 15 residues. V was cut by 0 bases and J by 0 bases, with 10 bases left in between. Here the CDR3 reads CASSLATGYSYEQYF. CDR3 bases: TGCGCCAGCAGCTTGGCTACAGGGTACTCCTACGAGCAGTACTTC.

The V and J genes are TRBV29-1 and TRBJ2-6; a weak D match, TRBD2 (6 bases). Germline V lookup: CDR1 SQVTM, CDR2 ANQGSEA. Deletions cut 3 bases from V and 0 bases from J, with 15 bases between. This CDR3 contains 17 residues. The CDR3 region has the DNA TGCAGCGTTGAGCGCTTAGCGGAGCGCTCTGGGGCCAACGTCCTGACTTTC. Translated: CSVERLAERSGANVLTF.

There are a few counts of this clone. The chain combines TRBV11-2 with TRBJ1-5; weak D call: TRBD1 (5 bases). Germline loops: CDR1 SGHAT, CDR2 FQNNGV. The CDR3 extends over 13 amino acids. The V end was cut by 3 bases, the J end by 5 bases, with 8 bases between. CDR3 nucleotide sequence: TGTGCCAGCAGCTTCGACAGAGATCAGCCCCAGCATTTT. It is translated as CASSFDRDQPQHF.

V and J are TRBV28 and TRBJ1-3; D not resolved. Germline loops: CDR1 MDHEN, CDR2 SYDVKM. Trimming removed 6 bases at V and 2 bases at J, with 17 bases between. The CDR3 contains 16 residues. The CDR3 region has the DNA TGTGCCAGCAGCCAATGGAAAGGACTACCTGGAAACACCATATATTTT. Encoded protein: CASSQWKGLPGNTIYF.

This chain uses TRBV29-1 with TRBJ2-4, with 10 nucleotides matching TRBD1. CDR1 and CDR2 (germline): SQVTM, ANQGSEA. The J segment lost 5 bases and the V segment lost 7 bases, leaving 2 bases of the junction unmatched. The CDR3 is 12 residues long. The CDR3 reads CSGQGAQNIQYF. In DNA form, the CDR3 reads TGCAGCGGACAGGGGGCCCAAAACATTCAGTACTTC.

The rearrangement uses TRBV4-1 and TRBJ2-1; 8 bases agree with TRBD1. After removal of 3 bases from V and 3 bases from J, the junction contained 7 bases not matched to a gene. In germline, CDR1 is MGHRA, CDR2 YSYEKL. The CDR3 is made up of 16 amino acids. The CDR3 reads CASSHLTGGYYNEQFF. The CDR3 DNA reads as TGCGCCAGCAGCCACCTAACAGGGGGGTACTACAATGAGCAGTTCTTC.

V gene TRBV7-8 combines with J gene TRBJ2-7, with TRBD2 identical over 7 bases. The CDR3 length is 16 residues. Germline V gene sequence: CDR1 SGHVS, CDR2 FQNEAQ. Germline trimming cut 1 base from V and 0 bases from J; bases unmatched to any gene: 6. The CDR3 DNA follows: TGTGCCAGCAGCTTAGGCCAAAGCGGGAACTCCTACGAGCAGTACTTC. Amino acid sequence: CASSLGQSGNSYEQYF.

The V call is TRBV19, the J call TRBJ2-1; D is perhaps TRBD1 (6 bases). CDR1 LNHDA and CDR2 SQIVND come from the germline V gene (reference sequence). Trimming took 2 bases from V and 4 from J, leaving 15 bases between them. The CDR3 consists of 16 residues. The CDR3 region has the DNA TGTGCCAGTAGTATACTTCAGGGGACGGGATACAATGAGCAGTTCTTC. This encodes CASSILQGTGYNEQFF.

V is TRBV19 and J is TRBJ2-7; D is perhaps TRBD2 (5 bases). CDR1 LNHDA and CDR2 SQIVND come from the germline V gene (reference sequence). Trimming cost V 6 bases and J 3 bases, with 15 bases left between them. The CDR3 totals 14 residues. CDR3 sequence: CASRRDAGGYEQYF. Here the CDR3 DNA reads TGTGCCAGTAGAAGGGATGCAGGAGGCTACGAGCAGTACTTC.

The CDR3 region is CASSKRPGQGAGTEAFF. DNA of the CDR3: TGTGCCAGCTCTAAACGACCGGGACAGGGGGCAGGAACTGAAGCTTTCTTT. The rearrangement links TRBV18 to TRBJ1-1; 12 nucleotides agree with TRBD1. With V trimmed by 6 bases and J by 5 bases, 13 bases remained unmatched. CDR1 and CDR2 from the germline V gene are KGHSH and LQKENI. The CDR3 totals 17 residues.

The CDR3 is CASSLRGNTGELFF. Here the CDR3 DNA reads TGTGCCAGCAGTTTACGGGGGAACACCGGGGAGCTGTTTTTT. The gene calls are TRBV27 and TRBJ2-2, with a possible D match to TRBD2 (5 bases). V was clipped by 2 bases and J by 1 base, with 5 bases between them. CDR1 and CDR2 (germline): MNHEY, SMNVEV (reference sequence). The CDR3 totals 14 residues.

CDR3 residues: CASSYGQGIYNEQFF. The CDR3 nucleotides are TGTGCCAGCAGTTACGGACAGGGCATTTACAATGAGCAGTTCTTC. The genes are TRBV6-5 and TRBJ2-1; TRBD1 agrees at 8 bases. The germline CDR1 and CDR2 sequences are MNHEY and SVGAGI. CDR3 size: 15 residues. Trimming at V came to 2 bases and at J to 4 bases, leaving 4 bases not matched to a gene.